Listed here are 20 T cell receptor beta chains from one sample, sequenced in a study of early T cells in non-severe SARS-CoV-2 infection listed by TCRdb under 2021. The library came from 5' RACE. Sequencer: NextSeq 500. TCRdb trimmed the raw reads at Q25, called clones with MiXCR and kept productive beta chains. Rows with one shared CDR3 protein collapse into an entry with the most common genes and DNA. This sample is represented by approximately 63,000 distinct CDR3 sequences; around 5.7% of them were singletons. The ten largest clones capture under 4% of the sample. The specimen was whole blood, collected at baseline. Source of these receptors: an adult who was a healthcare worker with PCR-confirmed SARS-CoV-2 infection or an uninfected control (not recorded which).

Many counts were recorded for this clonotype. The genes are TRBV3-1 and TRBJ1-5; D is ambiguous. This CDR3 spans 13 amino acids. The germline V gene has CDR1 LGHDT and CDR2 YNNKEL (reference sequence). V lost 0 bases and J lost 6, with 6 bases in between. DNA of the CDR3: TGTGCCAGCAGCCAAGACCCGGGTCAGCCCCAGCATTTT. Translation: CASSQDPGQPQHF.

At least ten counts were recorded for this clonotype. The rearrangement links TRBV18 to TRBJ1-1, with a possible D match to TRBD1 (5 bases). Germline V gene data show CDR1 as KGHSH and CDR2 as LQKENI. Trimming pared 5 bases from V and 2 bases from J, leaving 15 bases between. This CDR3 comprises 15 residues. In DNA form, the CDR3 reads TGTGCCAGCTCAACGTATCGCAGGGTAAACACTGAAGCTTTCTTT. Protein: CASSTYRRVNTEAFF.

This clonotype was recorded at least ten times. The gene calls are TRBV10-3 and TRBJ2-1, with TRBD2 as a possible D gene (7 bases). The CDR3 totals 15 residues. Per the germline V gene, CDR1 is ENHRY and CDR2 is SYGVKD. Trimming cost V 4 bases and J 6 bases, with 16 bases left between them. The CDR3 loop is CAISGFSGEGNEQFF. CDR3 DNA sequence: TGTGCCATCAGTGGATTCTCAGGGGAGGGCAATGAGCAGTTCTTC.

V usage is TRBV6-6 and J usage is TRBJ1-1, with TRBD1 matching over 10 bases. The J segment lost 3 bases and the V segment lost 7 bases, leaving 8 bases of the junction unmatched. This CDR3 is built from 15 residues. Per the germline V gene, CDR1 is MNHNY and CDR2 is SVGAGI (reference sequence). CDR3 sequence reads: CASTSGTGADTEAFF. The CDR3 nucleotides read TGTGCCAGCACCTCCGGGACAGGGGCGGACACTGAAGCTTTCTTT.

This clonotype was recorded at least ten times. This chain uses TRBV30 with TRBJ2-7; TRBD2 might be the D (6 bases). Trimming shortened V by 2 bases and J by 7 bases, and 18 bases separated the two germline ends. Germline V gene data show CDR1 as GTSNPN and CDR2 as SVGIG (reference sequence). The CDR3 covers 14 residues. This CDR3 is CAWSLTRSFYEQYF. DNA for the CDR3: TGTGCCTGGAGTTTGACTAGGTCCTTCTATGAGCAGTACTTC.

Many counts were recorded for this clonotype. The chain links TRBV4-3 to TRBJ2-2; TRBD2 matches at 8 bases. The CDR3 runs 15 residues. From germline, CDR1 is LGHNA and CDR2 YSLEER. Unmatched junction bases numbered 4, after V lost 3 bases and J lost 4 bases. The CDR3 loop reads CASSHSGRTTGELFF. For the CDR3, the DNA is TGCGCCAGCAGCCACAGCGGGAGAACCACCGGGGAGCTGTTTTTT.

The sample holds many counts of this clonotype. The chain couples TRBV4-3 to TRBJ2-4; 8 bases line up with TRBD1. V was pared by 3 bases and J by 9 bases, with 10 bases of the junction left unmatched. The CDR3 is 15 residues long. The germline CDR1 and CDR2 sequences are LGHNA and YSLEER. The CDR3 spells CASSQAPGQDSIQYF. CDR3 nucleotides: TGCGCCAGCAGCCAGGCTCCGGGACAGGATAGCATTCAGTACTTC.

This clonotype was recorded at least ten times. The CDR3 DNA follows: TGCGCCAGCAGCCGCCCAACAGGGGGCCGTGGCCGGACGGGCCGCAACACTGAAGCTTTCTTT. It codes for CASSRPTGGRGRTGRNTEAFF. The chain couples TRBV4-1 to TRBJ1-1; 9 bases map to TRBD1. Per germline, CDR1 MGHRA and CDR2 YSYEKL. CDR3 length: 21 amino acids. Unmatched junction bases numbered 23, after V lost 4 bases and J lost 2 bases.

This clonotype was seen a handful of times. The genes are TRBV28 and TRBJ1-1; D may be TRBD1 (6 bases). This CDR3 has 12 amino acids. CDR1 and CDR2 from the germline V gene are MDHEN and SYDVKM. V was pared by 11 bases and J by 3 bases, with 13 bases between. Here the CDR3 DNA reads TGTGCCCATAAACAGGGAGACACTGAAGCTTTCTTT. Protein sequence: CAHKQGDTEAFF.

This clonotype was recorded at least ten times. The chain recombines TRBV20-1 with TRBJ1-1, with D uncertain. Germline V gene data show CDR1 as DFQATT and CDR2 as SNEGSKA (reference sequence). V lost 4 bases to trimming and J lost 1 base, with 10 bases between them. This CDR3 has 13 residues. The CDR3 bases are TGCAGTGCTAACCTTCAGCAGAACACTGAAGCTTTCTTT. This gives the protein CSANLQQNTEAFF.

This clonotype was observed a few times. The chain uses TRBV6-2 or TRBV6-3 and TRBJ2-4; D is perhaps TRBD1 (6 bases). CDR1 and CDR2 (germline): MNHEY, SVGEGT. V lost 6 bases to trimming and J lost 4 bases, with 16 bases between them. The CDR3 has 15 residues. The chain's CDR3 is CASRSTGTKKNIQYF. The CDR3 DNA follows: TGTGCCAGCAGATCTACCGGGACAAAAAAAAACATTCAGTACTTC.

The sample holds many counts of this clonotype. The J gene is TRBJ2-1, the V gene TRBV5-8, with TRBD2 identical over 10 bases. Trimming removed 5 bases from V and 9 bases from J; junction bases left unmatched: 8. The germline V gene encodes CDR1 SGHTS and CDR2 YDEGEE. The CDR3 consists of 14 residues. CDR3 nucleotide sequence: TGTGCCAGCAGTTCCCGAAGGACTAGCGGTGAGCAGTTCTTC. Protein product: CASSSRRTSGEQFF.

There are many counts of this clonotype. The chain uses TRBV28 and TRBJ2-5, with 10 bases matching TRBD1. Germline V gives CDR1 MDHEN, CDR2 SYDVKM. The CDR3 consists of 15 residues. J gave up 7 bases and V 5 bases, and 10 bases lay outside the gene matches. CDR3 region: CASSKDRDRGGTQYF. CDR3 nucleotides: TGTGCCAGCAGTAAAGACAGGGACAGGGGAGGGACCCAGTACTTC. The full variable domain, its missing parts supplied by reference TRBV28 and TRBJ2-5, is DVKVTQSSRYLVKRTGEKVFLECVQDMDHENMFWYRQDPGLGLRLIYFSYDVKMKEKGDIPEGYSVSREKKERFSLILESASTNQTSMYLCASSKDRDRGGTQYFGPGTRLLVL.

Concerning this clonotype itself: Possible read error: a much larger clone is one base away. The V call is TRBV11-2, the J call TRBJ2-1; the match to TRBD2 covers 7 bases. CDR3 length: 14 amino acids. Germline V gene lookup returns CDR1 SGHAT and CDR2 FQNNGV. V shed 5 bases, J shed 6 bases, and the junction held 7 bases outside the gene matches. CDR3 nucleotides: TGTGCCAGCAGCCCCAGACTAGCCGGCAATGAGCAGTTCTTC. Encoded protein: CASSPRLAGNEQFF. The full variable domain, completed using reference TRBV11-2 and TRBJ2-1, is EAGVAQSPRYKIIEKRQSVAFWCNPISGHATLYWYQQILGQGPKLLIQFQNNGVVDDSQLPKDRFSAERLKGVDSTLKIQPAKLEDSAVYLCASSPRLAGNEQFFGPGTRLTVL.

The table lists this clonotype with many counts. The chain couples TRBV6-2 or TRBV6-3 to TRBJ2-1; 8 nucleotides align to TRBD1. V shed 7 bases, J shed 7 bases, and the junction held 9 bases outside the gene matches. CDR1 is MNHEY, CDR2 SVGEGT, per germline. The CDR3 contains 14 residues. The CDR3 sequence: CASTRAGGRNEQFF. Written as DNA, the CDR3 is TGTGCCAGCACCAGGGCAGGGGGCAGGAATGAGCAGTTCTTC.

The table lists this clonotype with a few counts. This chain uses TRBV6-4 with TRBJ1-3; D unresolved. The germline V and J ends were trimmed by 5 bases and 4 bases, with 15 bases remaining between them. Germline V gene lookup returns CDR1 MRHNA and CDR2 SNTAGT. The CDR3 has 15 residues. CDR3 sequence (DNA): TGTGCCAGCAGTACCACCCCACAGCAAGGAAACACCATATATTTT. It translates to CASSTTPQQGNTIYF.

The chain joins TRBV7-2 to TRBJ1-3, with D perhaps matching TRBD1 (5 bases). The CDR3 runs 17 residues. Trimming pared 5 bases from V and 2 bases from J, leaving 19 bases between. Germline assignment: CDR1 SGHTA and CDR2 FQGNSA. CDR3 DNA sequence: TGTGCCAGCAGCCTATTCGACAGCGGGGGTACTGGAAACACCATATATTTT. Translated: CASSLFDSGGTGNTIYF.

The chain has TRBV20-1 and TRBJ2-7, with TRBD1 as a possible D gene (5 bases). V lost 3 bases, J lost 0 bases, and 12 bases lay in between. The CDR3 extends over 14 amino acids. Looked up from germline, CDR1 is DFQATT and CDR2 is SNEGSKA (reference sequence). CDR3 sequence: CSASLPRDSYEQYF. The CDR3 DNA sequence: TGCAGTGCTAGCCTCCCCAGGGACTCCTACGAGCAGTACTTC.

This clonotype was seen repeatedly, ten times or more. The chain has TRBV28 and TRBJ1-2; TRBD1 might be the D (5 bases). Germline V gene sequence: CDR1 MDHEN, CDR2 SYDVKM. Trimming cost V 5 bases and J 2 bases, with 12 bases left between them. The CDR3 sequence is 14 residues long. CDR3 residues: CASSPWGGNYGYTF. Here the CDR3 DNA reads TGTGCCAGCAGTCCCTGGGGGGGGAACTATGGCTACACCTTC.

This clonotype was detected many times. The CDR3 DNA is TGCAGTGCTAGTGAGGGGGCGGCTAACTATGGCTACACCTTC. Amino acids: CSASEGAANYGYTF. The chain recombines TRBV20-1 with TRBJ1-2; 7 nucleotides line up with TRBD1. CDR3 length: 14 amino acids. Germline loops: CDR1 DFQATT, CDR2 SNEGSKA (reference sequence). J was trimmed by 0 bases and V by 3 bases; bases with no gene match: 4.